The 8 T cell receptor beta chains below were found in one sample sequenced in a study of cytomegalovirus exposure and HLA in healthy donors (dated by TCRdb to between 2016 and 2019). The protocol used for the library was the immunoSEQ multiplex PCR assay. For the multiplex PCR, a mixture combining 60 forward primers for TCR Vbeta segments and 13 reverse primers for TCR Jbeta segments was used. This is the immuneACCESS table as TCRdb keeps it, with only in-frame sequences that have V and J called. A part of the clones is gone; compared with another copy, unresolved V genes explain less than half, and the rest is unexplained. Counted in this sample were over 150,000 clones; 75% to 85% of them appeared once. The ten top clones hold roughly 7.3% of the sample. The source material was PBMCs. All receptors derive from a male donor in good health and CMV-seropositive.

This clone was picked up a small number of times. The V gene is TRBV6-5, the J gene TRBJ1-2; 8 nucleotides align to TRBD1. Trimming took 6 bases from V and 8 from J; bases not matched to a gene: 11. CDR1 is MNHEY, CDR2 SVGAGI, per germline. This CDR3 contains 14 residues. This CDR3 is CASRFSDDRGGYTF. DNA for the CDR3: TGTGCCAGCAGATTCTCCGATGACAGGGGAGGCTACACCTTC.

The V and J genes are TRBV4-2 and TRBJ2-3; 9 bases align to TRBD2. CDR1 and CDR2 from the germline V gene are LGHNA and YNFKEQ. The CDR3 runs to 16 residues. The ends lost 0 bases at V and 5 bases at J; junction bases unmatched: 6. The CDR3 is CASSQEKLAGGDTQYF. Here the CDR3 DNA reads TGTGCCAGCAGCCAAGAGAAACTAGCGGGTGGAGATACGCAGTATTTT.

This chain uses TRBV9 with TRBJ2-7; 8 bases line up with TRBD2. The junction had 5 bases not matched to a gene; V was cut back by 0 bases and J by 3 bases. This CDR3 is 15 amino acids long. Looked up from germline, CDR1 is SGDLS and CDR2 is YYNGEE. The CDR3, as DNA: TGTGCCAGCAGCGTAGATGATAGCGGGGTCTACGAGCAGTACTTC. Protein: CASSVDDSGVYEQYF.

Only one count was recorded for this clone. The V call is TRBV12-5, the J call TRBJ2-2; the match to TRBD1 covers 9 bases. Germline CDR1 LGHNT, CDR2 FRNRAP. The CDR3 has 16 amino acids. With V trimmed by 3 bases and J by 6 bases, 8 bases remained unmatched. CDR3 sequence: CASGFRLQGASGELFF. In nucleotides, the CDR3 is TGTGCTAGTGGTTTCCGTCTACAGGGGGCTTCCGGGGAGCTGTTTTTT.

The V gene is TRBV6-4, the J gene TRBJ2-2; TRBD2 matches at 8 bases. The CDR3 loop spans 13 amino acids. Germline V gene sequence: CDR1 MRHNA, CDR2 SNTAGT. The J segment lost 6 bases and the V segment lost 8 bases, leaving 5 bases of the junction unmatched. In DNA form, the CDR3 reads TGTGCCAGCGCGTCGGGGGGGGCCGGGGAGCTGTTTTTT. This encodes CASASGGAGELFF.

The V call is TRBV7-2, the J call TRBJ1-6; the D gene is possibly TRBD1 (5 bases). Trimming left V 2 bases short and J 7 bases short, with 18 bases between. This CDR3 contains 17 residues. The germline V gene encodes CDR1 SGHTA and CDR2 FQGNSA. Written as DNA, the CDR3 is TGTGCCAGCAGCTTATGGGGTGCAGGGATTACGAATTCACCCCTCCACTTT. Protein product: CASSLWGAGITNSPLHF.

This clone was recorded once. This rearrangement joins TRBV27 to TRBJ2-2; possibly TRBD2 for D (7 bases). The V end lost 6 bases, the J end lost 6 bases, and 17 bases lay between the germline ends. Germline lookup yields CDR1 MNHEY and CDR2 SMNVEV (reference sequence). This CDR3 is built from 15 residues. CDR3 loop: CASRGRGGRAGELFF. CDR3 DNA sequence: TGTGCCAGCAGGGGGAGGGGGGGAAGGGCCGGGGAGCTGTTTTTT.

This clone was recorded once. This chain links TRBV5-6 with TRBJ1-5; no clear D gene. Germline V gene sequence: CDR1 SGHDT, CDR2 YYEEEE. V was clipped by 4 bases and J by 7 bases, with 15 bases between them. The CDR3 loop spans 14 amino acids. The CDR3 sequence: CASSRRGNFQPQHF. The CDR3 DNA sequence: TGTGCCAGCAGCCGGCGCGGGAATTTCCAGCCCCAGCATTTT.